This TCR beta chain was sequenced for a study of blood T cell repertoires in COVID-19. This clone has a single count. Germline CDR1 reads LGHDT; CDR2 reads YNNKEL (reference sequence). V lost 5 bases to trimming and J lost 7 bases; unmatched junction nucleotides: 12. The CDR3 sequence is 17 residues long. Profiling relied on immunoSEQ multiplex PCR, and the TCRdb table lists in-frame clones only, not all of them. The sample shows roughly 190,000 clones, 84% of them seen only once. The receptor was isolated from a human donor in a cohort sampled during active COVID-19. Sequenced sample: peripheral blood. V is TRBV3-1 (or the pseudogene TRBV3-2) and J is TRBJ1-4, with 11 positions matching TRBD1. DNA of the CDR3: TGTGCCAGCAGCTCCCCCCAGACCGGGACAGGGGGTGAAAAACTGTTTTTT. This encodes CASSSPQTGTGGEKLFF.